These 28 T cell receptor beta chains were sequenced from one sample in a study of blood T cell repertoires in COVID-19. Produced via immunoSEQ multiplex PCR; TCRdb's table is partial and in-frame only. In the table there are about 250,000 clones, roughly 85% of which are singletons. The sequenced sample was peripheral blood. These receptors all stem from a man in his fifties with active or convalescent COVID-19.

The CDR3 bases are TGTGCCTGGAGTTACAGGGAGCACTGGGGCTACACCTTC. Translating it yields CAWSYREHWGYTF. The genes are TRBV30 and TRBJ1-2, with D perhaps matching TRBD1 (6 bases). V lost 2 bases to trimming and J lost 8 bases, with 15 bases between them. There are 13 residues in the CDR3. Germline lookup yields CDR1 GTSNPN and CDR2 SVGIG (reference sequence).

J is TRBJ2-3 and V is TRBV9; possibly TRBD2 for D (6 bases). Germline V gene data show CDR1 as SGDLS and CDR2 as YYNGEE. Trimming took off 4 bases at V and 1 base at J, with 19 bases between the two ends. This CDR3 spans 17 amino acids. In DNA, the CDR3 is TGTGCCAGCAGCACCAACTCGCGGGAAGGGGGCACAGATACGCAGTATTTT. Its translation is CASSTNSREGGTDTQYF.

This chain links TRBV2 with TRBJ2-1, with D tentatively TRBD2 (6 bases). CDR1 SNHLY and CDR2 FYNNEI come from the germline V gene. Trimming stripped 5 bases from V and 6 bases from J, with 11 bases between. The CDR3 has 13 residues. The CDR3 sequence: CASSSDSGNEQFF. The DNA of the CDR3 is TGTGCCAGCAGTTCCGATAGCGGCAATGAGCAGTTCTTC. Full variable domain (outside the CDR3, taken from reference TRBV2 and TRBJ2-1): EPEVTQTPSHQVTQMGQEVILRCVPISNHLYFYWYRQILGQKVEFLVSFYNNEISEKSEIFDDQFSVERPDGSNFTLKIRSTKLEDSAMYFCASSSDSGNEQFFGPGTRLTVL.

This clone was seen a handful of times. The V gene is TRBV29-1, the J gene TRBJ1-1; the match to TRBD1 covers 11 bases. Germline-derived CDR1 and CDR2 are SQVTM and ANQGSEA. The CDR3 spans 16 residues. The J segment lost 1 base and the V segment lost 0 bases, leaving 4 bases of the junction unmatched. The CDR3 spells CSVEDTGQGANTEAFF. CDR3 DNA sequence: TGCAGCGTTGAAGATACCGGACAGGGGGCGAACACTGAAGCTTTCTTT. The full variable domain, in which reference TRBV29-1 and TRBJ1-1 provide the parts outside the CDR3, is SAVISQKPSRDICQRGTSLTIQCQVDSQVTMMFWYRQQPGQSLTLIATANQGSEATYESGFVIDKFPISRPNLTFSTLTVSNMSPEDSSIYLCSVEDTGQGANTEAFFGQGTRLTVV.

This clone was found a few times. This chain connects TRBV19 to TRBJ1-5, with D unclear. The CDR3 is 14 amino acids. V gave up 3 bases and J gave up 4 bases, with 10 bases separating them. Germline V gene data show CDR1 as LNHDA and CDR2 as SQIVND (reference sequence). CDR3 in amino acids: CASSIGEINQPQHF. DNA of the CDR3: TGTGCCAGTAGTATCGGAGAGATTAATCAGCCCCAGCATTTT.

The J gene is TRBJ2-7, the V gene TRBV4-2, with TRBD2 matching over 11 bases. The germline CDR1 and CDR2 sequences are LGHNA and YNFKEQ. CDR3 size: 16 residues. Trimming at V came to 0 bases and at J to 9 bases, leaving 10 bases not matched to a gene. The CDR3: CASSQDQASGRLGQYF. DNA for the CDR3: TGTGCCAGCAGCCAAGATCAGGCTAGCGGGAGGTTAGGGCAGTACTTC.

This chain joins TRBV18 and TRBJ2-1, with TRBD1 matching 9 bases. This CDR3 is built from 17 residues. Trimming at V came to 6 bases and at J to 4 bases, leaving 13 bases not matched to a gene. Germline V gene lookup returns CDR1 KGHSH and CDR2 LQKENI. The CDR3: CASSPMKGDRDYNEQFF. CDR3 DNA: TGTGCCAGCTCCCCCATGAAGGGGGACAGGGATTACAATGAGCAGTTCTTC.

Here the CDR3 reads CASSIVRGGTEAFF. In nucleotides, the CDR3 is TGTGCCAGTAGTATAGTGCGGGGGGGCACTGAAGCTTTCTTT. This chain connects TRBV19 to TRBJ1-1, with a tentative D call TRBD1 (5 bases). This CDR3 spans 14 amino acids. Trimming pared 1 base from V and 4 bases from J, leaving 10 bases between. The germline gives CDR1 LNHDA, CDR2 SQIVND (reference sequence).

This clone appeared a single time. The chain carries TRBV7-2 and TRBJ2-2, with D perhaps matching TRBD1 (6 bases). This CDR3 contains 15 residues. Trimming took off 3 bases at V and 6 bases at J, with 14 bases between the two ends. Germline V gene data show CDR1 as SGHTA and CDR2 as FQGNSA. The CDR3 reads CASSFTGIRAGELFF. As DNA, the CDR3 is TGTGCCAGCAGCTTTACAGGGATACGAGCCGGGGAGCTGTTTTTT.

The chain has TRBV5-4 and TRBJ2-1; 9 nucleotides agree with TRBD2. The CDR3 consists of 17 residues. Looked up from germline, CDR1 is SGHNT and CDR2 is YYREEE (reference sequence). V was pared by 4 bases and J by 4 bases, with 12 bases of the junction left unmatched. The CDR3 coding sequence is TGTGCCAGCAGCCCTTGGGGAACTAGCGGGCCATACAATGAGCAGTTCTTC. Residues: CASSPWGTSGPYNEQFF.

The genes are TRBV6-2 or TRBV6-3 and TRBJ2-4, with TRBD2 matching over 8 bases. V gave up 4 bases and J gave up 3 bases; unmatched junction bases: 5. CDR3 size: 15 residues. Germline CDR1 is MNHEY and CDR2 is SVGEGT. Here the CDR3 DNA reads TGTGCCAGCAGTTCGGGAGGGCTGGGCAAAAACATTCAGTACTTC. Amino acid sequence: CASSSGGLGKNIQYF.

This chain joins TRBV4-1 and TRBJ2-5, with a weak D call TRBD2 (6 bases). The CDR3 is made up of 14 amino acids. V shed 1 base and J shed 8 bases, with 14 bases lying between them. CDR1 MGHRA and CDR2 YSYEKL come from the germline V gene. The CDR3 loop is CASSQVGAGGTQYF. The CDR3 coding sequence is TGCGCCAGCAGCCAAGTCGGGGCCGGGGGAACCCAGTACTTC.

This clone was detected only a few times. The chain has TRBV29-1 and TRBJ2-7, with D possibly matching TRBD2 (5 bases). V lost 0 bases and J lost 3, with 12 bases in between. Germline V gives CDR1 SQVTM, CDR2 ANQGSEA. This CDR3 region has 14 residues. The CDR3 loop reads CSVEDHSRGYEQYF. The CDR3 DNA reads TGCAGCGTTGAAGATCACAGCCGGGGCTACGAGCAGTACTTC.

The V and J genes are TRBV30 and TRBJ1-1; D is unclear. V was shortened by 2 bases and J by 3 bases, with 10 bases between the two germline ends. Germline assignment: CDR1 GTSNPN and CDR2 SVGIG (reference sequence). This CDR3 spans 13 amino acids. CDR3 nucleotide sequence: TGTGCCTGGAGTATACAGCGGCACACTGAAGCTTTCTTT. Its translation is CAWSIQRHTEAFF.

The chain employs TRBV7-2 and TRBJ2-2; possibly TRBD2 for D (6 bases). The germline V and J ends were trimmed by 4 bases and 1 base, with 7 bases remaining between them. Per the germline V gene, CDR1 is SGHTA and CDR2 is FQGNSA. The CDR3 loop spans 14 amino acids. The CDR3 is CASSSGLNTGELFF. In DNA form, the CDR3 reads TGTGCCAGCAGCTCGGGACTGAACACCGGGGAGCTGTTTTTT.

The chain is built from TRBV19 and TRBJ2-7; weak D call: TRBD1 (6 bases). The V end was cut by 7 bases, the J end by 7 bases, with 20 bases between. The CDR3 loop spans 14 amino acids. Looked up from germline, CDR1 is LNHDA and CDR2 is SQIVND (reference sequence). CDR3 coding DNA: TGTGCCAGTAACCCGGGGACATCTAGGGGGGAGCAGTACTTC. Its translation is CASNPGTSRGEQYF.

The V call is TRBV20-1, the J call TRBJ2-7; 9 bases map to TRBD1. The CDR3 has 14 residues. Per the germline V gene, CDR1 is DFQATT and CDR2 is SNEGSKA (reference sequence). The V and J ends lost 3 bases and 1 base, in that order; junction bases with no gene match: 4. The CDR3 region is CSASSGQGSYEQYF. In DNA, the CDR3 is TGCAGTGCTAGTTCGGGACAGGGTTCCTACGAGCAGTACTTC.

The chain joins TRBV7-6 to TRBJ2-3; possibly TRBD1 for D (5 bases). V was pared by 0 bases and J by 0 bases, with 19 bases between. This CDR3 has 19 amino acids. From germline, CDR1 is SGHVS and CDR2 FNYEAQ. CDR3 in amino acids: CASSLAPQRGRASTDTQYF. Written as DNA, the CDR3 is TGTGCCAGCAGCTTAGCACCCCAAAGGGGCAGGGCGAGCACAGATACGCAGTATTTT.

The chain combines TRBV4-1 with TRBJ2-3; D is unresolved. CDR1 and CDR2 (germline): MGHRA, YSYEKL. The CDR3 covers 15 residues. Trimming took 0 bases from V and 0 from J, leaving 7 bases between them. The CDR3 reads CASSQDFGSTDTQYF. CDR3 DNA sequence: TGCGCCAGCAGCCAAGATTTCGGTAGCACAGATACGCAGTATTTT.

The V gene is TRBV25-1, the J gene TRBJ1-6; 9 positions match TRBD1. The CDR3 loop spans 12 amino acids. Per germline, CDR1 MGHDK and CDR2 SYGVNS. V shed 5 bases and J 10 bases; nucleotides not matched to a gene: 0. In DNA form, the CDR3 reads TGTGCCAGCAGTACAGGGGGCTCACCCCTCCACTTT. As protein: CASSTGGSPLHF.

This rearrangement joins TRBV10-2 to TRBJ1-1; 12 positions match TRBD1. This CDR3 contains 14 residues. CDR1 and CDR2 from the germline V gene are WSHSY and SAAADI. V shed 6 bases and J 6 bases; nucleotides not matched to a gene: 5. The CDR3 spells CASSLGQGAAEAFF. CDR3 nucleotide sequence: TGCGCCAGCAGCTTGGGACAGGGGGCTGCTGAAGCTTTCTTT.

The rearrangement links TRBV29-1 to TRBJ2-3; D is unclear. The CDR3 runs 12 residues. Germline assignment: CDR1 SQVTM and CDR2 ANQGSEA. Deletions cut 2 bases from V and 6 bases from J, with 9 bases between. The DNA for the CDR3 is TGCAGCGTTGAACCCAACATGGATACGCAGTATTTT. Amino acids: CSVEPNMDTQYF.

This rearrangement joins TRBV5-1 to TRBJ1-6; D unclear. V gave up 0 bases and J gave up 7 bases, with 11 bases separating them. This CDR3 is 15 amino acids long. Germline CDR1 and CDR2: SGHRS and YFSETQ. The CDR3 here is CASSLERVRNSPLHF. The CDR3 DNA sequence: TGCGCCAGCAGCTTGGAGAGGGTTCGGAATTCACCCCTCCACTTT. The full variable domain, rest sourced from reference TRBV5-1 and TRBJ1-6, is KAGVTQTPRYLIKTRGQQVTLSCSPISGHRSVSWYQQTPGQGLQFLFEYFSETQRNKGNFPGRFSGRQFSNSRSEMNVSTLELGDSALYLCASSLERVRNSPLHFGNGTRLTVT.

The CDR3 bases are TGTGCCAGCAGTCCCCTCGGCAGGGTCAATGGCTACACCTTC. Its translation: CASSPLGRVNGYTF. The chain has TRBV27 and TRBJ1-2; D possibly corresponds to TRBD1 (5 bases). The CDR3 contains 14 residues. From germline, CDR1 is MNHEY and CDR2 SMNVEV (reference sequence). The V gene lost 5 bases and the J gene lost 6 bases, with 16 bases spanning the gap.

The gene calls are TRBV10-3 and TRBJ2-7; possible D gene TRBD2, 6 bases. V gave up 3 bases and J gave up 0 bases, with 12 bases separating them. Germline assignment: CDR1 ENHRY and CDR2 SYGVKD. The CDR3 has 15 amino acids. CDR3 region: CAISDPGRISYEQYF. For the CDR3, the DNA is TGTGCCATCAGTGACCCAGGGAGGATCTCCTACGAGCAGTACTTC.

The CDR3 nucleotides are TGTGCCAGCAGCCTTCGGACAGGGGGGACTGGGGCCAACGTCCTGACTTTC. Residues: CASSLRTGGTGANVLTF. The genes are TRBV3-1 (or the pseudogene TRBV3-2) and TRBJ2-6; TRBD1 matches at 10 bases. The germline V gene encodes CDR1 LGHDT and CDR2 YNNKEL (reference sequence). The V gene end was trimmed by 4 bases and the J gene end by 2 bases; junction bases not matched to a gene: 5. The CDR3 covers 17 residues.

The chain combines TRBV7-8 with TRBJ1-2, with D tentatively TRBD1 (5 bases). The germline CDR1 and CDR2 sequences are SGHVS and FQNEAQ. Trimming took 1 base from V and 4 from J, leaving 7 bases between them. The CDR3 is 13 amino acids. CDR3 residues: CASSLGQSYGYTF. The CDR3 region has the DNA TGTGCCAGCAGCTTAGGACAGAGCTATGGCTACACCTTC.

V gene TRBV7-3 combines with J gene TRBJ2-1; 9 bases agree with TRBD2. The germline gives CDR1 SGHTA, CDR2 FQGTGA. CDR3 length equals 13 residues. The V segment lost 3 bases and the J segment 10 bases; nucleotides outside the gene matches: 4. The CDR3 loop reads CASSFSGSLEQFF. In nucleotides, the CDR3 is TGTGCCAGCAGCTTTAGCGGGAGTTTGGAGCAGTTCTTC.